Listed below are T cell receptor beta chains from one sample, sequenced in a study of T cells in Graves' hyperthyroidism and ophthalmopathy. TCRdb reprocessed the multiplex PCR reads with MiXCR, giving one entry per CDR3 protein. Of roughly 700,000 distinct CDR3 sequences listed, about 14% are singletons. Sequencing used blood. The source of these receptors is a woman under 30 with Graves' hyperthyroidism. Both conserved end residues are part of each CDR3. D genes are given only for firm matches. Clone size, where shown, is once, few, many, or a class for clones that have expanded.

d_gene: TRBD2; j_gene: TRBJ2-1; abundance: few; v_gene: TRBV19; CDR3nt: TGTGCCAGTAGTATAACCGGGACTAGCGGGAGTAAGCAGTTCTTC; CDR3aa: CASSITGTSGSKQFF
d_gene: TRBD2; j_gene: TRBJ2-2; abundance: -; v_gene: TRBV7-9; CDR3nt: TGTGCCAGCAGCTTCGGCGGGAGACGGTACACCGGGGAGCTGTTTTTT; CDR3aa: CASSFGGRRYTGELFF
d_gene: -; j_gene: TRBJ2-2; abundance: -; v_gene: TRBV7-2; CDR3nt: TGTGCCAGCAGCTTAGGACTAGTTTGGGCCGGGGAGCTGTTTTTT; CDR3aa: CASSLGLVWAGELFF
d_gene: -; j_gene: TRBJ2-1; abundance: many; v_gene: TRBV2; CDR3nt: TGTGCCAGCAGTTCGGACGCGGTGGGAGACAATGAGCAGTTCTTC; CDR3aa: CASSSDAVGDNEQFF
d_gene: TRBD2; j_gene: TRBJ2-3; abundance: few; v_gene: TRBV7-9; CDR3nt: TGTGCCAGCAGCTTAGGGAGAGCGGGGAGACGCACAGATACGCAGTATTTT; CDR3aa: CASSLGRAGRRTDTQYF
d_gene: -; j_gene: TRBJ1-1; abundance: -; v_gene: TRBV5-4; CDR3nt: TGTGCCAGCAGCCAACAGGGTCCGGGATCTGAAGCTTTCTTT; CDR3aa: CASSQQGPGSEAFF
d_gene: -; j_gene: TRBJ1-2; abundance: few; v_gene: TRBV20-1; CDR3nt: TGCAGTGCTCCGCGACAGACTTCCTATGGCTACACCTTC; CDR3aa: CSAPRQTSYGYTF
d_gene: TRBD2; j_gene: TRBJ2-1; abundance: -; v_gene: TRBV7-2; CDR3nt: TGTGCCAGCAGCTTAGTCCCCGGGACTAGCGGGATGAGGCGGGAGCAGTTCTTC; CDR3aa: CASSLVPGTSGMRREQFF
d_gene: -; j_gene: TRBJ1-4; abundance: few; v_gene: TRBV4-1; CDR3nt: TGCGCCAGCAGCCCCCTGCTTGGCGAAAAACTGTTTTTT; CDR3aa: CASSPLLGEKLFF
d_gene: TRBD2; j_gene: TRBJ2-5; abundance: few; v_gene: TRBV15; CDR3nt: TGTGCCACCAGCATGGGACTAGGCCAAGAGACCCAGTACTTC; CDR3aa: CATSMGLGQETQYF
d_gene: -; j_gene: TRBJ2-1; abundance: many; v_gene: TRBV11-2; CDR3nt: TGTGCCAGCAGCCCCCCCTCGAGGAACAATGAGCAGTTCTTC; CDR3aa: CASSPPSRNNEQFF
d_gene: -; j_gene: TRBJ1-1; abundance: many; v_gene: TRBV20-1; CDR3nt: TGCAGTGCTCGCCCGGGGGGGTGGGACACTGAAGCTTTCTTT; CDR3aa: CSARPGGWDTEAFF
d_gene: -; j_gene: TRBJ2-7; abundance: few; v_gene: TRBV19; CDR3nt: TGTGCCAGTAGTATCCAGGGACCCTACGAGCAGTACTTC; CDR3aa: CASSIQGPYEQYF
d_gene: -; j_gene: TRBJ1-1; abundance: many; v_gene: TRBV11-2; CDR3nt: TGTGCCAGCAGCCTACCGGGACGGATGAACACTGAAGCTTTCTTT; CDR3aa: CASSLPGRMNTEAFF
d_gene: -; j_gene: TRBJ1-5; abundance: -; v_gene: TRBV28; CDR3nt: TGTGCCAGCAGTCTCGGACAGCGGTGGCATTTT; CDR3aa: CASSLGQRWHF
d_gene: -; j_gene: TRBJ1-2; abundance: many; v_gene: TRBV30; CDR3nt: TGTGCCTGGATTAGTGGTTTAACTCATGGCTACACCTTC; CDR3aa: CAWISGLTHGYTF
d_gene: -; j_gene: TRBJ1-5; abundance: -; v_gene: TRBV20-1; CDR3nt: TGCAGTGCTAGATCATACAGGGGCAATCAGCCCCAGCATTTT; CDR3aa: CSARSYRGNQPQHF
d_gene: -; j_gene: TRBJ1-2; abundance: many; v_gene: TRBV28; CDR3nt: TGTGCCAGCAGTCTGGCCCTGTGGGGCTACACCTTC; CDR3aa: CASSLALWGYTF
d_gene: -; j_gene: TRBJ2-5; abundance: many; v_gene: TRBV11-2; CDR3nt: TGTGCCAGCAGCTCACTCAGGGGCCGAGAGACCCAGTACTTC; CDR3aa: CASSSLRGRETQYF
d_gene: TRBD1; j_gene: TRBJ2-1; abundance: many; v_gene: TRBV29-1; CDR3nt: TGCAGCTTTAGACAGGGTGCCTACAATGAGCAGTTCTTC; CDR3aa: CSFRQGAYNEQFF
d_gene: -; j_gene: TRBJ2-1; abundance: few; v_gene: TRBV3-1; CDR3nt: TGTGCCAGCAGCCCCTGGGTCGGCGGCCAACGGGGGCATGAGCAGTTCTTC; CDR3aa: CASSPWVGGQRGHEQFF
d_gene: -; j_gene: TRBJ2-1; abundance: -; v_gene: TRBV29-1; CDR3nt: TGCAGCGTTGAATTCGGAGGGAATAATGAGCAGTTCTTC; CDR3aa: CSVEFGGNNEQFF
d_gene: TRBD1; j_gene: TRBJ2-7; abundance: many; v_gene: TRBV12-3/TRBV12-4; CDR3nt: TGTGCCAGCAGGAGGGACAGGGAAACGGGGTGGGAGCAGTACTTC; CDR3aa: CASRRDRETGWEQYF
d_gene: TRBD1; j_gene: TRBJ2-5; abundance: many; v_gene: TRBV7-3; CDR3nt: TGTGCCAGCAGCTTAAAGCGACAGGGGGTTCGGAAGACCCAGTACTTC; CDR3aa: CASSLKRQGVRKTQYF
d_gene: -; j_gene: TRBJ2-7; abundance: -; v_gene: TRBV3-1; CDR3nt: TGTGCCAGCAGCCAAGATATAGCTAACGAGCAGTACTTC; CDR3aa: CASSQDIANEQYF
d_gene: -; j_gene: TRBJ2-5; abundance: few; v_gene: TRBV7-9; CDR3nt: TGTGCCAGCAGCTTATGGGGGAGTAGAGAGACCCAGTACTTC; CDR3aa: CASSLWGSRETQYF
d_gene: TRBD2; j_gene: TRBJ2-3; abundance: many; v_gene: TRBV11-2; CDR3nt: TGTGCCAGCAGCTTCCCACGAGGCGGACTAGCAAAAGCCACAGATACGCAGTATTTT; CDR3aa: CASSFPRGGLAKATDTQYF
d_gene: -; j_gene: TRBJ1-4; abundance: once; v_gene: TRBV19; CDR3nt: TGTGTCACCATGGGTGAAAAACTGTTTTTT; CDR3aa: CVTMGEKLFF
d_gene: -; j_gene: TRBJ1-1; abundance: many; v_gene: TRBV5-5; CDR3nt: TGTGCCAGCAGCCTTAACGACAGGTCGCCTGAAGCTTTCTTT; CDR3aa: CASSLNDRSPEAFF
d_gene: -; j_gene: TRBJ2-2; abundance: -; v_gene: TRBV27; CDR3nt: TGTGCCAGCAGTTTATCGAGTGACACCGGGGAGCTGTTTTTT; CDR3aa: CASSLSSDTGELFF
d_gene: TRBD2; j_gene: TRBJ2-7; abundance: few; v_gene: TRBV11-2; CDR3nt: TGTGCCAGCAGCTCCGGGGGGGTGATTGCCCGTTCGCGGGGCTCCTACGAGCAGTACTTC; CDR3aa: CASSSGGVIARSRGSYEQYF
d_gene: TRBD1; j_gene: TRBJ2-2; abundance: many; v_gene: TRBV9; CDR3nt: TGTGCCAGCAGCATCCGGGACAGGAGGAACACCGGGGAGCTGTTTTTT; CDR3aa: CASSIRDRRNTGELFF
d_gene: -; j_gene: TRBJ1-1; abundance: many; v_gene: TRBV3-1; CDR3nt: TGTGCCAGCAGCCGGTTGGGGGGCACTGAAGCTTTCTTT; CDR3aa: CASSRLGGTEAFF
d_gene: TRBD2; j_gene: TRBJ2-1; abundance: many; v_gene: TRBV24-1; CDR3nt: TGTGCCACCAGTGACTCTAGCGGGAGGGGCCGGCATGAGCAGTTCTTC; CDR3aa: CATSDSSGRGRHEQFF
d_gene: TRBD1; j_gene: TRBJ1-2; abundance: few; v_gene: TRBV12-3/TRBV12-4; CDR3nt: TGTGCCAGCAGTTACAGGGGGGACTATGGCTACACCTTC; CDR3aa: CASSYRGDYGYTF
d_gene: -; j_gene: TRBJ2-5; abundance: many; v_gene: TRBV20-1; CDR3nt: TGCAGTGCTAGCGGCCTCGGGGGATGGGAAGAGACCCAGTACTTC; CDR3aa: CSASGLGGWEETQYF
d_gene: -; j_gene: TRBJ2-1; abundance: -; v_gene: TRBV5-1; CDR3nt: TGCGCCAGCAGCCCGTATAGCGGTCCCTACAATGAGCAGTTCTTC; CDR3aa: CASSPYSGPYNEQFF
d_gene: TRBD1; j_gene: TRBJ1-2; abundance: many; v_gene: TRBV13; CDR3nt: TGTGCCAGCAGCTCGACAGGGAGTTTCTATGGCTACACCTTC; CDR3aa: CASSSTGSFYGYTF
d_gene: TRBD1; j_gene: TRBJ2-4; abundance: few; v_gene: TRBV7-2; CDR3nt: TGTGCCAGCAGCAAACAACGACAGGGGAAAAACATTCAGTACTTC; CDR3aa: CASSKQRQGKNIQYF
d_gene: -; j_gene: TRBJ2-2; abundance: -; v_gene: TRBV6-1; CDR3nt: TGTGCCAGCAGTCAATTAGCCCCTCCGAACACCGGGGAGCTGTTTTTT; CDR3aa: CASSQLAPPNTGELFF
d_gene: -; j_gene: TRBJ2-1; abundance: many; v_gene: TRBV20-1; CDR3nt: TGCAGTGCTAGTAACGGCGGCTCCTACAATGAGCAGTTCTTC; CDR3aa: CSASNGGSYNEQFF
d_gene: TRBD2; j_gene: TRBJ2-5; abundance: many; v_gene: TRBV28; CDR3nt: TGTGCCAGCAGTTTACCGGGAGGGCAAGAGACCCAGTACTTC; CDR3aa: CASSLPGGQETQYF
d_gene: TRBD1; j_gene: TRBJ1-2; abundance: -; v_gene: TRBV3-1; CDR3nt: TGTGCCAGCAGCCAAGGCGGGACAGGGAGTAACTATGGCTACACCTTC; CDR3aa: CASSQGGTGSNYGYTF
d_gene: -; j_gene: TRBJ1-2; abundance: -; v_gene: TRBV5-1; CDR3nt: TGCGCCAGCAGCTCTTCGGCCGGGATGGTTGGCTACACCTTC; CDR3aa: CASSSSAGMVGYTF
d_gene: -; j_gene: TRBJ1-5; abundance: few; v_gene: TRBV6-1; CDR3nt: TGTGCCAGCAGCCCCGGGGGGCCCCGCCAGCCCCAGCATTTT; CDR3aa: CASSPGGPRQPQHF
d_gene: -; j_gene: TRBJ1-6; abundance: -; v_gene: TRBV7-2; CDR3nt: TGTGCCAGCAGCCCGAGGACAACTCACTATAATTCACCCCTCCACTTT; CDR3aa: CASSPRTTHYNSPLHF
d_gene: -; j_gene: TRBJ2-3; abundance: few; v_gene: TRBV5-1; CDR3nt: TGCGCCAGCAAGAAGGTCAGGGGAACGAGCACAGATACGCAGTATTTT; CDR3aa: CASKKVRGTSTDTQYF
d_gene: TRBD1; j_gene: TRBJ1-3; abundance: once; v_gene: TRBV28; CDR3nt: TGTGCCAGCGGGGACAGGCCCCCCTCTGGAAACACCATATATTTT; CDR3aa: CASGDRPPSGNTIYF
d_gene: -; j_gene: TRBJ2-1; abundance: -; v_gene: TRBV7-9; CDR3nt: TGTGCCAGCAGCTTATCCTCAGGGCGTAAAGCTTACAATGAGCAGTTCTTC; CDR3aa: CASSLSSGRKAYNEQFF
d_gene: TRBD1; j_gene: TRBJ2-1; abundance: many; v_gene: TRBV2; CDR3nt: TGTGCCAGCAGTGAAGGACAGGGGGCAGAGGGGGATGAGCAGTTCTTC; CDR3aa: CASSEGQGAEGDEQFF